This is a list of T cell receptor beta chains from one sample in a study of blood T cells in healthy people across ages. TCRdb reprocessed the 5' RACE reads via MiXCR and lists one record per CDR3 protein. The table records roughly 570,000 distinct CDR3 sequences, approximately 30% of them present only once. The sequencing input was blood. The receptor source for this set is a woman in her 70s in good health. Each CDR3 is given with its conserved first and last residue. The D gene is left open where the match is weak. Clone size appears in some rows only: once, few, many, or a class for an expanded clone.

TRBV7-9,TRBJ2-1,NA,NA,TGTGCCAGCAGCTTAGCAGTGGGGGGGGCCGGTAATGAGCAGTTCTTC,CASSLAVGGAGNEQFF
TRBV6-2/TRBV6-3,TRBJ2-7,NA,NA,TGTGCCAGCAGTCGCACAATGAGCTACGAGCAGTACTTC,CASSRTMSYEQYF
TRBV5-4,TRBJ2-7,NA,NA,TGTGCCAGCAGCTTGGATAGAAGGACATACGAGCAGTACTTC,CASSLDRRTYEQYF
TRBV9,TRBJ1-2,NA,few,TGTGCCAGCAGCGTAGCCCCGGGGGAGTACCATGGCTACACCTTC,CASSVAPGEYHGYTF
TRBV12-3/TRBV12-4,TRBJ2-5,NA,many,TGTGCCAGCAGTTTAGGGGATCGGGAGACCCAGTACTTC,CASSLGDRETQYF
TRBV7-2,TRBJ2-5,TRBD2,few,TGTGCCAGCAGCTTAGCAGCGGGGGGGGTCGGGACCCAGTACTTC,CASSLAAGGVGTQYF
TRBV29-1,TRBJ2-2,NA,many,TGCAGCGTTGAAGATCGCCAGGCGGCGAACACCGGGGAGCTGTTTTTT,CSVEDRQAANTGELFF
TRBV19,TRBJ2-5,TRBD2,few,TGTGCCAGTAGTAGTATAGCGGGGGGGCGGGAGACCCAGTACTTC,CASSSIAGGRETQYF
TRBV7-2,TRBJ1-4,NA,NA,TGTGCCAGCAGCGACAGGAGCTGGGGGCTGGGAGAAAAACTGTTTTTT,CASSDRSWGLGEKLFF
TRBV20-1,TRBJ2-4,TRBD2,NA,TGCAGTGGAGAGACAGCGGGGCACATTCAGTACTTC,CSGETAGHIQYF
TRBV20-1,TRBJ2-3,TRBD2,NA,TGCAGTGCTAGGATAGCGGGGGATCAGTATTTT,CSARIAGDQYF
TRBV5-4,TRBJ2-3,NA,NA,TGTGCCAGCAGCACGGACCGGACCCCCACAGATACGCAGTATTTT,CASSTDRTPTDTQYF
TRBV7-2,TRBJ2-5,TRBD2,many,TGTGCCAGCAGCTTTCAGCGGGGGGACCAAGAGACCCAGTACTTC,CASSFQRGDQETQYF
TRBV12-5,TRBJ2-3,TRBD1,NA,TGTGCTAGTGGTGCCGGGACAGGGGATGCAGATACGCAGTATTTT,CASGAGTGDADTQYF
TRBV9,TRBJ2-7,NA,few,TGTGCCAGCAGCGTCACAGACTCCTTCTACGAGCAGTACTTC,CASSVTDSFYEQYF
TRBV19,TRBJ2-7,NA,few,TGTGCCAGTAGTATCTTGAGTTCCGGCGGGTCCTACGAGCAGTACTTC,CASSILSSGGSYEQYF
TRBV6-6,TRBJ2-7,TRBD2,NA,TGTGCCAGCAGTTCCGCACCTGGGAGGGTAACCTACGAGCAGTACTTC,CASSSAPGRVTYEQYF
TRBV6-1,TRBJ1-1,NA,NA,TGTGCCAGCAGTGAAGACAGGCGTACTGAAGCTTTCTTT,CASSEDRRTEAFF
TRBV27,TRBJ2-1,NA,NA,TGTGCCAGCAGTCCCCCTCTGGAGCCGGATGAGCAGTTCTTC,CASSPPLEPDEQFF
TRBV7-8,TRBJ2-5,NA,NA,TGTGCCAGCAGCCCTAGTTCCCGGAGGAGGGAGACCCAGTACTTC,CASSPSSRRRETQYF
TRBV28,TRBJ1-2,NA,few,TGTGCCGGCAGTTATAACTCCCGCCATGGCTACACCTTC,CAGSYNSRHGYTF
TRBV7-2,TRBJ2-2,NA,few,TGTGCCAGCATCCTGGTGCGCGCCGGGGAGCTGTTTTTT,CASILVRAGELFF
TRBV6-2/TRBV6-3,TRBJ2-5,NA,NA,TGTGCCAGCAGTTACCTTGCCGGACAGTACTTC,CASSYLAGQYF
TRBV4-3,TRBJ2-5,TRBD1,many,TGCGCCAGCAGCCAAGGGACAGGGGCTGAGACCCAGTACTTC,CASSQGTGAETQYF
TRBV15,TRBJ2-1,NA,NA,TGTGCCACCAGCAGAGGAATGGCGACGTCCGGCAATGAGCAGTTCTTC,CATSRGMATSGNEQFF
TRBV5-1,TRBJ1-1,NA,NA,TGCGCCAGCAGCTCGGGGGGGAGGAACACTGAAGCTTTCTTT,CASSSGGRNTEAFF
TRBV7-2,TRBJ2-5,NA,NA,TGTGCCGGCAGCTTGGGACGGGGGGAGACCCAGTACTTC,CAGSLGRGETQYF
TRBV12-3/TRBV12-4,TRBJ2-7,NA,few,TGTGCCAGCAGTCCCCGGGGTTGGGACACCTCCGATTACGAGCAGTACTTC,CASSPRGWDTSDYEQYF
TRBV24-1,TRBJ2-1,TRBD2,NA,TGTGCCACCAGTGATTCGGGGGGAGGGCACAATGAGCAGTTCTTC,CATSDSGGGHNEQFF
TRBV3-1,TRBJ1-2,NA,NA,TGTGCCAGCAGCCAAGATCATACGCCTAGCTATGGCTACACCTTC,CASSQDHTPSYGYTF
TRBV6-5,TRBJ1-3,NA,few,TGTGCCAGCAGCCCTGAAAGGGGGACGGGGGTCACCATATATTTT,CASSPERGTGVTIYF
TRBV2,TRBJ2-3,NA,NA,TGTGCCACTACCGGGATCCGCACAGATACGCAGTATTTT,CATTGIRTDTQYF
TRBV27,TRBJ1-5,TRBD1,NA,TGTGCCAGCAGTGCCAACAGGGGGCATCAGCCCCAGCATTTT,CASSANRGHQPQHF
TRBV27,TRBJ1-2,TRBD1,few,TGTGCCAGCAGGCAAACAGGGGCTGGCTATGGCTACACCTTC,CASRQTGAGYGYTF
TRBV29-1,TRBJ2-5,TRBD1,few,TGCAGCGTTGAAAACAGGGGGCAAGAGACCCAGTACTTC,CSVENRGQETQYF
TRBV7-2,TRBJ1-2,NA,few,TGTGCCAGCAGCTTAGGCCGCGCGGGGTTTAACTATGGCTACACCTTC,CASSLGRAGFNYGYTF
TRBV19,TRBJ2-3,NA,NA,TGTGCCAGTAGTATGAGAGGTGGTAGCACAGATACGCAGTATTTT,CASSMRGGSTDTQYF
TRBV24-1,TRBJ2-1,TRBD1,NA,TGTGCCACCAGTGGCCTCTTCGGGACAGGGGGCGGCGATGAGCAGTTCTTC,CATSGLFGTGGGDEQFF
TRBV7-3,TRBJ2-1,NA,NA,TGTGCCAGCAGCTTAGAGGGGGGAGCCTACAATGAGCAGTTCTTC,CASSLEGGAYNEQFF
TRBV20-1,TRBJ2-3,TRBD1,NA,TGCAGTGCACGGACAGGGGGGCGGGATACGCAGTATTTT,CSARTGGRDTQYF
TRBV5-1,TRBJ1-1,NA,NA,TGCGCCAGCAGCCCTTGGGGGGGCTCCACTGAAGCTTTCTTT,CASSPWGGSTEAFF
TRBV9,TRBJ2-5,NA,few,TGTGCCAGCAGCGCCCGCCCGACAGCCAGACAAGAGACCCAGTACTTC,CASSARPTARQETQYF
TRBV5-1,TRBJ2-7,NA,few,TGCGCCAGCAGCTTGAAGGTTCAGGTCAAAGAGCAGTACTTC,CASSLKVQVKEQYF
TRBV20-1,TRBJ2-5,NA,NA,TGCAGTGCTAGACCTACGCAGGGATTCGGAGAGACCCAGTACTTC,CSARPTQGFGETQYF
TRBV6-4,TRBJ2-1,TRBD2,NA,TGTGCCTGCGGCCTAGATACTAGCGGGGGGCCTAATGAGCAGTTCTTC,CACGLDTSGGPNEQFF
TRBV3-1,TRBJ1-2,NA,NA,TGTGCCAGCAGCCGGGATCCATTCACGTGGGACTATGGCTACACCTTC,CASSRDPFTWDYGYTF
TRBV12-3/TRBV12-4,TRBJ1-1,TRBD1,NA,TGTGCCAGCAGTTTACGCTGGGACAGAGCTTTCTTT,CASSLRWDRAFF
TRBV6-2/TRBV6-3,TRBJ2-7,TRBD2,once,TGTGCCAGCTCCTTGCCCCCTAGCGGAGCGATTTACGAGCAGTACTTC,CASSLPPSGAIYEQYF
TRBV11-2,TRBJ2-5,NA,few,TGTGCCAGCAGCATGGGCGAAAAGACCCAGTACTTC,CASSMGEKTQYF
TRBV2,TRBJ2-2,NA,NA,TGTGCCAGCAGTCGCCCGGGATCGACCGGGGAGCTGTTTTTT,CASSRPGSTGELFF
TRBV6-5,TRBJ1-1,TRBD1,few,TGTGCCAGCAGTTATTCGACAGGGTCAGGTTATGAAGCTTTCTTT,CASSYSTGSGYEAFF
TRBV6-2/TRBV6-3,TRBJ2-3,NA,few,TGTGCCAGCACCCTCCGGGACCCCCACACAGATACGCAGTATTTT,CASTLRDPHTDTQYF
TRBV7-2,TRBJ2-7,NA,NA,TGTGCCAGCAGCTTATTAGACAATCCAGGTTCCCTCTACGAGCAGTACTTC,CASSLLDNPGSLYEQYF
TRBV20-1,TRBJ1-2,TRBD1,few,TGCAGTGCTAGCCCGACAGGGTACGGCTACACCTTC,CSASPTGYGYTF
TRBV4-1,TRBJ2-1,NA,few,TGCGCCAGCAGCCAAGATCCCGGGCCTTTCTACAATGAGCAGTTCTTC,CASSQDPGPFYNEQFF